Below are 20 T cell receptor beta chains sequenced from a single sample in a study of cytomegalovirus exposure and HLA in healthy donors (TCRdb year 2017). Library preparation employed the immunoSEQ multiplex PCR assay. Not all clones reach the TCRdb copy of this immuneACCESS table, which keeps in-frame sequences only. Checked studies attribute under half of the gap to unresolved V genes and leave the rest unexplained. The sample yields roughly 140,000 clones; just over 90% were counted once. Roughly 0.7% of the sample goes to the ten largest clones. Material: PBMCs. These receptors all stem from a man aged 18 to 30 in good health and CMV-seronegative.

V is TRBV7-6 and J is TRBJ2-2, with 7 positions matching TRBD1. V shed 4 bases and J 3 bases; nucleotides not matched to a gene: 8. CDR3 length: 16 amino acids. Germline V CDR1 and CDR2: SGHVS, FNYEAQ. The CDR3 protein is CASSSPPQGDTGELFF. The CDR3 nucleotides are TGTGCCAGCAGCTCGCCGCCGCAGGGGGACACCGGGGAGCTGTTTTTT.

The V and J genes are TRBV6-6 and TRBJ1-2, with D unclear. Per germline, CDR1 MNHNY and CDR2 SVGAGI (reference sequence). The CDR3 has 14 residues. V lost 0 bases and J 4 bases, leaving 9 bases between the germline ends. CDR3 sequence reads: CASSYSEALYGYTF. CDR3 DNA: TGTGCCAGCAGTTACTCGGAGGCTCTCTATGGCTACACCTTC.

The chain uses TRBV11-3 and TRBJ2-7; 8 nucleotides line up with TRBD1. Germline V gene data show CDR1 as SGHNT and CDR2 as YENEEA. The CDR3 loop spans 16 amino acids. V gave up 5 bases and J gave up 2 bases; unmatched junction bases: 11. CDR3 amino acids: CASSTGQGQEAYEQYV. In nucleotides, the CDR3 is TGTGCCAGCAGCACAGGTCAGGGACAGGAGGCCTACGAGCAGTACGTC.

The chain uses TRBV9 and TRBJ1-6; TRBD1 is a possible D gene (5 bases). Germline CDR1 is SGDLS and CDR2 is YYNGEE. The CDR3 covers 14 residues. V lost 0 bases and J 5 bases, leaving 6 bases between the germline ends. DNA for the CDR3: TGTGCCAGCAGCGTAGAACAGGATAATTCACCCCTCCACTTT. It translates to CASSVEQDNSPLHF.

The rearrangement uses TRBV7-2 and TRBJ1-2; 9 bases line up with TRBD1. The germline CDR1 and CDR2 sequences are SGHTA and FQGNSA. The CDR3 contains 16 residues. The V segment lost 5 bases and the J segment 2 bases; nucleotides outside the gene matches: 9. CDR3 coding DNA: TGTGCCAGCAGCCCAGGAAGGGACAGGGCGAACTATGGCTACACCTTC. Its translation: CASSPGRDRANYGYTF.

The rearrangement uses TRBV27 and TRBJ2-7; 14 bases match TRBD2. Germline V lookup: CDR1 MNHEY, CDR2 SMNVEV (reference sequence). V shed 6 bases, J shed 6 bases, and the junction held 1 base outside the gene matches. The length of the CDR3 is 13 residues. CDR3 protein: CASSGLAGGEQYV. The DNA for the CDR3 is TGTGCCAGCAGCGGACTAGCGGGAGGCGAGCAGTACGTC.

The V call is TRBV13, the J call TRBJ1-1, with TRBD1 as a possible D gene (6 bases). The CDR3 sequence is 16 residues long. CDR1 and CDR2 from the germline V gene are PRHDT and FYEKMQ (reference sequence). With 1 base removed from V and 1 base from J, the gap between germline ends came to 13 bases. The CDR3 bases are TGTGCCAGCAGCTTAGTGGTGGGCAGGGGGAACACTGAAGCTTTCTTT. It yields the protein CASSLVVGRGNTEAFF.

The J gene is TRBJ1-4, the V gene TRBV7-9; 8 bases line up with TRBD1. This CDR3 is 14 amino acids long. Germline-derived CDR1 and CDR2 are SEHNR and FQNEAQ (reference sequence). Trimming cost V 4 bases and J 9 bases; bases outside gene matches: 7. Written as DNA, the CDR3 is TGTGCCAGCAGCTCCGGGACAGGAGGGCAAAAACTGTTTTTT. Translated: CASSSGTGGQKLFF.

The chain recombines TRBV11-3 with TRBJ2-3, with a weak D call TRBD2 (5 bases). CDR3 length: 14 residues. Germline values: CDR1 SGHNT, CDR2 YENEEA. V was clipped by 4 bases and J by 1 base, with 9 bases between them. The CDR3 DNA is TGTGCCAGCAGCTCAAGACTACGCACAGATACGCAGTATTTT. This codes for CASSSRLRTDTQYF.

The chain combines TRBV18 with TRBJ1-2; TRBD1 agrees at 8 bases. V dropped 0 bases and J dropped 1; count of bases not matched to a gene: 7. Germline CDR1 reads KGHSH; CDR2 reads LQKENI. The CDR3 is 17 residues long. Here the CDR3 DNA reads TGTGCCAGCTCACCACCGTACGGACAGGGAAGTAACTATGGCTACACCTTC. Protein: CASSPPYGQGSNYGYTF.

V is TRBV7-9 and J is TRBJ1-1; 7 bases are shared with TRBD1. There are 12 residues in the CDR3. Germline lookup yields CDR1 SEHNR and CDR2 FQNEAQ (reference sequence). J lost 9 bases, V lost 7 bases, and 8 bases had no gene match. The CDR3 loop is CASNQDRRQAFF. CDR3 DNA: TGTGCCAGCAACCAGGACAGGAGGCAAGCTTTCTTT.

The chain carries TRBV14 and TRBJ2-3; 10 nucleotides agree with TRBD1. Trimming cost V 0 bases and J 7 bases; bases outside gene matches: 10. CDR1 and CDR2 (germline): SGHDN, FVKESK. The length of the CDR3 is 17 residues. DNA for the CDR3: TGTGCCAGCAGCCAAGAAGAGCTCCGGGGACAGGGGAATACGCAGTATTTT. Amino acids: CASSQEELRGQGNTQYF. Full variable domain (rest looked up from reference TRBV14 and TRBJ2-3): EAGVTQFPSHSVIEKGQTVTLRCDPISGHDNLYWYRRVMGKEIKFLLHFVKESKQDESGMPNNRFLAERTGGTYSTLKVQPAELEDSGVYFCASSQEELRGQGNTQYFGPGTRLTVL.

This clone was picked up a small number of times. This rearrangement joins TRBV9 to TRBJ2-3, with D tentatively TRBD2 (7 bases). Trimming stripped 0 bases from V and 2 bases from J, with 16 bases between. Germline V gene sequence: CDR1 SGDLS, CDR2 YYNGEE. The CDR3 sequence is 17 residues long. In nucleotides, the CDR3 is TGTGCCAGCAGCGTAGCCTTTAGGGGGGGAAACACAGATACGCAGTATTTT. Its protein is CASSVAFRGGNTDTQYF.

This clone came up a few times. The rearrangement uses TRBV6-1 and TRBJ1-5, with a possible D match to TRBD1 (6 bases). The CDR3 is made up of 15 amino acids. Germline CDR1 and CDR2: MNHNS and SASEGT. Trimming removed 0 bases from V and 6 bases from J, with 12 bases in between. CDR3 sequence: CASSEAQGWVQPQHF. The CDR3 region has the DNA TGTGCCAGCAGTGAAGCCCAGGGGTGGGTTCAGCCCCAGCATTTT.

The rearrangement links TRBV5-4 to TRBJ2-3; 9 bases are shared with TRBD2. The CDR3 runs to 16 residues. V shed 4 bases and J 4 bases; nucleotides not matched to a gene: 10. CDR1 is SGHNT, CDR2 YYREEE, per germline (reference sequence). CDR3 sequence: CASSPAAGGPADTQYF. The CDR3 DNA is TGTGCCAGCAGCCCCGCGGCGGGGGGGCCTGCAGATACGCAGTATTTT.

The CDR3 bases are TGTGCCAGCAGCTTGGGCGGGATACTCCAAGAGACCCAGTACTTC. It codes for CASSLGGILQETQYF. This chain links TRBV5-4 with TRBJ2-5; the D gene is possibly TRBD2 (6 bases). The ends were cut back, 0 bases at V and 1 base at J, with 10 bases in the middle. This CDR3 comprises 15 residues. Germline CDR1 and CDR2: SGHNT and YYREEE (reference sequence).

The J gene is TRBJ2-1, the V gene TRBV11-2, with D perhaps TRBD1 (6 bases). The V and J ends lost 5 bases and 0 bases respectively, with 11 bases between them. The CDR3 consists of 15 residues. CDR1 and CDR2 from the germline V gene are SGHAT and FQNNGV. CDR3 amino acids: CASSPQGFSYNEQFF. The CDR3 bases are TGTGCCAGCAGCCCCCAGGGGTTCTCCTACAATGAGCAGTTCTTC. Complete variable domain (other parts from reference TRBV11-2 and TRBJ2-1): EAGVAQSPRYKIIEKRQSVAFWCNPISGHATLYWYQQILGQGPKLLIQFQNNGVVDDSQLPKDRFSAERLKGVDSTLKIQPAKLEDSAVYLCASSPQGFSYNEQFFGPGTRLTVL.

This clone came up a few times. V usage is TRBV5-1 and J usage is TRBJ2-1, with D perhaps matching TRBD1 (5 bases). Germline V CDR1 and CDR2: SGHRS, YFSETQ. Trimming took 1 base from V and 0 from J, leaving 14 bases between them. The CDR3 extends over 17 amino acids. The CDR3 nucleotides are TGCGCCAGCAGCTTGCGCACCAGGGCAAGCTCCTACAATGAGCAGTTCTTC. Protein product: CASSLRTRASSYNEQFF.

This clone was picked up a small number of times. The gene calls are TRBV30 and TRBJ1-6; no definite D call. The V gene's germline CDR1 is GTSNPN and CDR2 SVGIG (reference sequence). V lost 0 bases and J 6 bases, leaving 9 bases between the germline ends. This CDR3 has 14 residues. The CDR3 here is CAWSVLGSNSPLHF. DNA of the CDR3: TGTGCCTGGAGTGTACTAGGGAGTAATTCACCCCTCCACTTT.

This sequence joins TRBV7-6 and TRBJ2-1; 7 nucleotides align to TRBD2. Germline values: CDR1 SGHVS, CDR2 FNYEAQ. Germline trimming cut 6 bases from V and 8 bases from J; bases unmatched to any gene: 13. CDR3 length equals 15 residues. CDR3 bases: TGTGCCAGCAGTCGCGACGGGGGGACCTTCGATGAGCAGTTCTTC. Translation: CASSRDGGTFDEQFF.